The entry below gives a single TCR beta chain sequence along with its context. Its antigen remains unknown. Sequencing used immunoSEQ multiplex PCR; TCRdb keeps in-frame clones, though not all of them. The sample shows fewer than 5,500 clones, about 80% of them seen only once. Trimming stripped 1 base from V and 3 bases from J, with 7 bases between. This CDR3 has 13 amino acids. The germline V gene has CDR1 SGHKS and CDR2 YYEKEE (reference sequence). The data are from a study of somatic mutations in cytotoxic T cells in rheumatoid arthritis. Study-wide results and limits: Patients with rheumatoid arthritis did not differ significantly from age-matched healthy controls in CD8+ T-cell clonality.

The chain recombines TRBV5-5 with TRBJ1-1; possibly TRBD1 for D (5 bases). Sequenced: CD8+ T cells sorted from blood. This receptor was taken from an adult with rheumatoid arthritis. The DNA for the CDR3 is TGTGCCAGCAGCTTGACAGGTTACACTGAAGCTTTCTTT. Translation: CASSLTGYTEAFF.